This T cell receptor (beta chain) was obtained from a study of cytomegalovirus exposure and HLA in healthy donors. Study-wide results and limits: It was in a later analysis that TCR association rates were seen to vary by HLA locus, highest for DRB1 and lowest for HLA-C. The study carried out a later analysis of TCR beta sequences. It associated some 18,000 of them with specific HLA alleles at a false discovery rate of 0.05. A list of approximately 150 TCR beta chains associated with cytomegalovirus was given. Evidence from a later analysis indicated that most CMV-associated TCR beta chains looked HLA-restricted.

As for this clone: Its antigen is not identified.

In the PCR, 60 Vbeta and 13 Jbeta primers were used. Using immunoSEQ multiplex PCR, the repertoire was profiled, and TCRdb retains in-frame clones only, with some absent. The top ten clones hold about 5% of a sample with about 97,000 clones, around 81% of them seen once. The receptor's source is a man in his forties or fifties in good health and CMV-seropositive. The sample consisted of PBMCs.

The CDR3 here is CASLSAGDTEAFF. The DNA of the CDR3 is TGTGCCAGCCTCTCGGCGGGGGACACTGAAGCTTTCTTT. The gene calls are TRBV18 and TRBJ1-1; D is perhaps TRBD1 (5 bases). The CDR3 length is 13 residues. Trimming left V 8 bases short and J 3 bases short, with 13 bases between. Germline CDR1 KGHSH, CDR2 LQKENI.